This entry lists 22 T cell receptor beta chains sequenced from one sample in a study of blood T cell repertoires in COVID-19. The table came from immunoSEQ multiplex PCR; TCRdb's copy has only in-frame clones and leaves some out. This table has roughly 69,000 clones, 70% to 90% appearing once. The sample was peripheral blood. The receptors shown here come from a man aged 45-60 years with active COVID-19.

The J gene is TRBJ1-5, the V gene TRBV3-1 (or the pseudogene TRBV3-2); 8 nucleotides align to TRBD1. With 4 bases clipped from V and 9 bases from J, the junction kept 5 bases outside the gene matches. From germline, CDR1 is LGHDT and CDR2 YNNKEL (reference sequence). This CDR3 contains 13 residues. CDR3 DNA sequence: TGTGCCAGCAGCCGACAGGGGTTTACGCCCCAGCATTTT. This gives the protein CASSRQGFTPQHF.

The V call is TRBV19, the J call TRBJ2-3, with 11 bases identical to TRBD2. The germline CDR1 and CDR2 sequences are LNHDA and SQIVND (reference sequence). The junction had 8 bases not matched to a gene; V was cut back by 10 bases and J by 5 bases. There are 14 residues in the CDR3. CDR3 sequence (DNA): TGTGCCACCCGACTAGCGGGGAACGAAGATACGCAGTATTTT. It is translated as CATRLAGNEDTQYF.

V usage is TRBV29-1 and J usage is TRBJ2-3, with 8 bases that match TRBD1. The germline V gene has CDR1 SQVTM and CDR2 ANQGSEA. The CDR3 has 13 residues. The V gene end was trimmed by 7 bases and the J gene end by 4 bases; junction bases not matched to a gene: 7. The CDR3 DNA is TGCAGCGGTGTACAGGGGGTACCAGATACGCAGTATTTT. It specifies CSGVQGVPDTQYF.

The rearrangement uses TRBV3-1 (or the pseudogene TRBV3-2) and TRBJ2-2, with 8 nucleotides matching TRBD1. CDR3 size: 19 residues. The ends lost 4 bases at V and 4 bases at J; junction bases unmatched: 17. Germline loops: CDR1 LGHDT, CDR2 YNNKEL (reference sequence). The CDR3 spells CASSLWGFDRGTSTGELFF. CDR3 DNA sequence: TGTGCCAGCAGCCTATGGGGTTTCGACAGGGGTACGTCCACCGGGGAGCTGTTTTTT.

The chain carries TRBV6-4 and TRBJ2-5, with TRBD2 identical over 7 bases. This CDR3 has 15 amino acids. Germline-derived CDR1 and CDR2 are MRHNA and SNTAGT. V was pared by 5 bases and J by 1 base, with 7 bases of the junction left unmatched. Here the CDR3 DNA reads TGTGCCAGCAGTAAGGTGGCTAGCGGCCAAGAGACCCAGTACTTC. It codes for CASSKVASGQETQYF.

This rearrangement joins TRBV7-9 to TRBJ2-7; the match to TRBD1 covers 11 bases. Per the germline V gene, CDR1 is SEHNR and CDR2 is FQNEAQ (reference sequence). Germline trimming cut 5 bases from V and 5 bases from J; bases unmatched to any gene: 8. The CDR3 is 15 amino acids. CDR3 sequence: CASSHGTGGSNEQYF. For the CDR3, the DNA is TGTGCCAGCAGCCATGGGACAGGGGGTTCGAACGAGCAGTACTTC.

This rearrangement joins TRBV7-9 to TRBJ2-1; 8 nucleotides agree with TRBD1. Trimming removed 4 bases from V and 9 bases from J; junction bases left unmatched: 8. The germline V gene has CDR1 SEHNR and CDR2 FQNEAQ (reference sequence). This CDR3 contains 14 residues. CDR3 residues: CASSSLDRGGEQFF. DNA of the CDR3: TGTGCCAGCAGCTCCCTAGACAGGGGAGGTGAGCAGTTCTTC. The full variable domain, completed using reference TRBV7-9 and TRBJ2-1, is DTGVSQNPRHKITKRGQNVTFRCDPISEHNRLYWYRQTLGQGPEFLTYFQNEAQLEKSRLLSDRFSAERPKGSFSTLEIQRTEQGDSAMYLCASSSLDRGGEQFFGPGTRLTVL.

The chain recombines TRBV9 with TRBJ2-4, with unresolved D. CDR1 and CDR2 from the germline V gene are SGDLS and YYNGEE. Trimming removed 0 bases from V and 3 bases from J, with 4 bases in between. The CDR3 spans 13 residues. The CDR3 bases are TGTGCCAGCAGCGTAGCGGGCAAAAACATTCAGTACTTC. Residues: CASSVAGKNIQYF.

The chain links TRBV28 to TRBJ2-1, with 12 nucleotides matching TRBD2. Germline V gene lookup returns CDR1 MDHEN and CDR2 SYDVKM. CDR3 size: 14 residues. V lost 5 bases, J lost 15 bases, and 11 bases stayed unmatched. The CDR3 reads CASSQTSGRGQRFF. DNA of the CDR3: TGTGCCAGCAGTCAGACTAGCGGGAGAGGTCAACGGTTCTTC.

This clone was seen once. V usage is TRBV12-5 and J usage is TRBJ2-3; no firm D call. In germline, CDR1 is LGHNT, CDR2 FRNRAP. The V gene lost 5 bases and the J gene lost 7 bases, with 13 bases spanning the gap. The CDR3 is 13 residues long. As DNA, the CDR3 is TGTGCTAGTGGTAGTCCCCCCGAGTATACGCAGTATTTT. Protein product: CASGSPPEYTQYF. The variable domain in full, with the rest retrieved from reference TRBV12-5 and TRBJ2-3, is DARVTQTPRHKVTEMGQEVTMRCQPILGHNTVFWYRQTMMQGLELLAYFRNRAPLDDSGMPKDRFSAEMPDATLATLKIQPSEPRDSAVYFCASGSPPEYTQYFGPGTRLTVL.

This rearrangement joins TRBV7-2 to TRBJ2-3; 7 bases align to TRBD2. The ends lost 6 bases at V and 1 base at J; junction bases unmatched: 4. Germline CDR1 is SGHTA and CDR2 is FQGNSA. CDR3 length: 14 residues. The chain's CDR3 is CASRTGGGTDTQYF. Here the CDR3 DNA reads TGTGCCAGCAGAACGGGAGGCGGCACAGATACGCAGTATTTT.

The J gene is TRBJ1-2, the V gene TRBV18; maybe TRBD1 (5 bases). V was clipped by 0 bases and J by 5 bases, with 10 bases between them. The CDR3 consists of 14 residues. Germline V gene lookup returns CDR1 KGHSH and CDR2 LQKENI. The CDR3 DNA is TGTGCCAGCTCACCACCGGGGCCCAAATATGGCTACACCTTC. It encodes CASSPPGPKYGYTF.

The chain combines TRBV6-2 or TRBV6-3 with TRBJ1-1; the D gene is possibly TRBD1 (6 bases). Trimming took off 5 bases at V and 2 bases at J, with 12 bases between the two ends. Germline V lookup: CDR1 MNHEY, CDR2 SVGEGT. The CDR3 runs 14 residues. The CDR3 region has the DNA TGTGCCAGCAGTCCCGGGACAACCAACACTGAAGCTTTCTTT. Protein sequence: CASSPGTTNTEAFF.

CDR3 protein: CASSLVAPLGELFF. The CDR3 DNA reads as TGCGCCAGCAGCTTGGTGGCCCCATTGGGGGAGCTGTTTTTT. This rearrangement joins TRBV5-1 to TRBJ2-2; D remains unclear. Germline-derived CDR1 and CDR2 are SGHRS and YFSETQ. This CDR3 is built from 14 residues. Trimming left V 0 bases short and J 8 bases short, with 11 bases between.

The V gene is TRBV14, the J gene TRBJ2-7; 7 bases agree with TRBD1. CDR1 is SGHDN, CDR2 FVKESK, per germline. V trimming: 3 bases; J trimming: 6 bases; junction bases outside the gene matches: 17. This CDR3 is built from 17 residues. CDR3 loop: CASSHWTGQFGRAEQYF. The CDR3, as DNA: TGTGCCAGCAGCCATTGGACGGGACAGTTTGGGCGCGCCGAGCAGTACTTC.

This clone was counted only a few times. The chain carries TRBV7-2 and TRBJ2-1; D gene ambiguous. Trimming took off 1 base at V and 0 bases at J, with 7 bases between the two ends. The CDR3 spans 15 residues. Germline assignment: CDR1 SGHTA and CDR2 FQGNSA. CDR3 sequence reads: CASSLDLGSYNEQFF. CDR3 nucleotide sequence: TGTGCCAGCAGCTTAGACCTCGGCTCCTACAATGAGCAGTTCTTC.

Written as DNA, the CDR3 is TGTGCCAGCAGCTTACCGGGACAGAACTACAATGAGCAGTTCTTC. Residues: CASSLPGQNYNEQFF. The chain has TRBV5-6 and TRBJ2-1; 7 bases fit TRBD1. CDR3 size: 15 residues. The germline CDR1 and CDR2 sequences are SGHDT and YYEEEE. V shed 2 bases, J shed 3 bases, and the junction held 5 bases outside the gene matches. Combining the CDR3 with reference TRBV5-6 and TRBJ2-1 gives the whole variable domain DAGVTQSPTHLIKTRGQQVTLRCSPKSGHDTVSWYQQALGQGPQFIFQYYEEEERQRGNFPDRFSGHQFPNYSSELNVNALLLGDSALYLCASSLPGQNYNEQFFGPGTRLTVL.

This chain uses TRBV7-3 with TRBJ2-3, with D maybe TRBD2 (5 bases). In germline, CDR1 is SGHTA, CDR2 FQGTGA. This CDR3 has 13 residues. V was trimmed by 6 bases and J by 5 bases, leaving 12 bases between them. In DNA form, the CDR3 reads TGTGCCAGCAGTTTGACTAAAGGAGATACGCAGTATTTT. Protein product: CASSLTKGDTQYF. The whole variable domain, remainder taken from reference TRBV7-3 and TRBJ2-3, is GAGVSQTPSNKVTEKGKYVELRCDPISGHTALYWYRQSLGQGPEFLIYFQGTGAADDSGLPNDRFFAVRPEGSVSTLKIQRTERGDSAVYLCASSLTKGDTQYFGPGTRLTVL.

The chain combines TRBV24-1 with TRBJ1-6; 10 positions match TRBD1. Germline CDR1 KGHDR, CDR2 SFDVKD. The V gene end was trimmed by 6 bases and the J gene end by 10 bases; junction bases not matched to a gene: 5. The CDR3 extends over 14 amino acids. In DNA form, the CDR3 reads TGTGCCACCAGTCCGGGACAGGGGAACTCACCCCTCCACTTT. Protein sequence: CATSPGQGNSPLHF.

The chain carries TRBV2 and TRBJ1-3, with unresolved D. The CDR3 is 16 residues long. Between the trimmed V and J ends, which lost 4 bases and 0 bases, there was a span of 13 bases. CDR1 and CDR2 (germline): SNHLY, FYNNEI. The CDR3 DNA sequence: TGTGCCAGCAGTGTAAGTGCCCCCAGCTCTGGAAACACCATATATTTT. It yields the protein CASSVSAPSSGNTIYF.

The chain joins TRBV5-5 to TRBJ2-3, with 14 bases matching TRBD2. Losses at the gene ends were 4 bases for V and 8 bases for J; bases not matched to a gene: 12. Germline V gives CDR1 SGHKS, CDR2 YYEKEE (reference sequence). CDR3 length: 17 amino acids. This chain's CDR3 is CASSPGLAGGQGGTQYF. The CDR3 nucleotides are TGTGCCAGCAGCCCAGGACTAGCGGGAGGCCAAGGGGGTACGCAGTATTTT. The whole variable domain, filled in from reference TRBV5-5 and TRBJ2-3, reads DAGVTQSPTHLIKTRGQQVTLRCSPISGHKSVSWYQQVLGQGPQFIFQYYEKEERGRGNFPDRFSARQFPNYSSELNVNALLLGDSALYLCASSPGLAGGQGGTQYFGPGTRLTVL.

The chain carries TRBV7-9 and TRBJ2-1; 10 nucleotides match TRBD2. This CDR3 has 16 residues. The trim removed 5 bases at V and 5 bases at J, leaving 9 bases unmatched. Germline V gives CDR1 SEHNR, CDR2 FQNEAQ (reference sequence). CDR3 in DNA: TGTGCCAGCAGCCCCCCGGTACTAGCGGGGAACAATGAGCAGTTCTTC. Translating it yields CASSPPVLAGNNEQFF.